The clone carrying this T cell receptor (beta chain) has a handful of counts. Its antigen is not known. Patients aged 18 to 65 with hyperthyroidism were newly diagnosed, with duration under 2 months. Diagnostic assessment was based on clinical symptoms, serum thyroxine and TRAb, thyroid ultrasound and orbital computed tomography. There are 15 residues in the CDR3. Germline CDR1 reads SGDLS; CDR2 reads YYNGEE. V was pared by 2 bases and J by 7 bases, with 16 bases between. The sample belongs to a study of T cells in Graves' hyperthyroidism and ophthalmopathy. As for the study in general: Peripheral blood sampling occurred at initial diagnosis, before any treatment.

RNA transcripts served as the template for amplifying TCR beta CDR3 regions. Researchers ran a first-round RT-PCR on the TCR CDR3 using the HTBI primer set. TCRdb fed the multiplex PCR reads into MiXCR, producing one record per CDR3 protein. The sample shows hundreds of thousands of distinct CDR3 sequences, about 16% of them seen only once. Overall study results and limits: Ophthalmopathy and stable hyperthyroidism were separated by a 13 V-J model.

V gene TRBV9 combines with J gene TRBJ2-1, with a weak D call TRBD2 (5 bases). The receptor was isolated from a woman in her 30s with Graves' hyperthyroidism. The sample was blood. CDR3 sequence: CASSVTSGKWNEQFF. CDR3 sequence (DNA): TGTGCCAGCAGCGTGACTTCCGGGAAATGGAATGAGCAGTTCTTC.